This TCR beta chain was found in a study of patients and donors after allogeneic stem cell transplantation. TCRdb processed the RT-PCR reads anew with MiXCR; each CDR3 protein has one entry. The sample carries about a million distinct CDR3 sequences, about a sixth recorded once. Germline-derived CDR1 and CDR2 are MNHEY and SMNVEV (reference sequence). This CDR3 is 15 amino acids long. V was trimmed by 0 bases and J by 5 bases, leaving 12 bases between them. This receptor was taken from a human donor who was either an allogeneic HSCT recipient or a stem cell or donor lymphocyte infusion donor (not recorded which). It is not recorded whose cells these are; they may come from a transplant donor. Sequences were obtained from blood, either unsorted or a sorted T cell fraction (not recorded which). This chain links TRBV27 with TRBJ2-3, with D perhaps matching TRBD1 (5 bases). The CDR3 coding sequence is TGTGCCAGCAGTTTATCGGCAGGGTTCGTAGATACGCAGTATTTT. It encodes CASSLSAGFVDTQYF.